This record covers a single T cell receptor (beta chain). Its specificity is not known. Following RNA extraction, reverse transcription yielded cDNA that acted as the sequencing template. Data came from immunoSEQ multiplex PCR; TCRdb stores just in-frame clones and leaves some out. The sample yields roughly 120,000 clones, 55% to 70% seen once. This sample was included in a study of CD8+ T cells in alopecia areata. After removal of 5 bases from V and 1 base from J, the junction contained 5 bases not matched to a gene. The CDR3 length is 15 residues. Germline V lookup: CDR1 SGHTA, CDR2 FQGNSA. General study findings and limits: Tissue-resident alphabeta T cells belonging to normal skin likewise get sequenced within scalp specimens. Affected lesional scalp, above all in alopecia totalis/universalis, was more clonal than normal scalp.

Sequencing used CD4+ T cells sorted from blood. The receptor was derived from a human donor in good health. The chain links TRBV7-2 to TRBJ1-1; 9 nucleotides align to TRBD1. CDR3 loop: CASSLTGGSNTEAFF. CDR3 nucleotides: TGTGCCAGCAGCCTTACAGGGGGCTCGAACACTGAAGCTTTCTTT.